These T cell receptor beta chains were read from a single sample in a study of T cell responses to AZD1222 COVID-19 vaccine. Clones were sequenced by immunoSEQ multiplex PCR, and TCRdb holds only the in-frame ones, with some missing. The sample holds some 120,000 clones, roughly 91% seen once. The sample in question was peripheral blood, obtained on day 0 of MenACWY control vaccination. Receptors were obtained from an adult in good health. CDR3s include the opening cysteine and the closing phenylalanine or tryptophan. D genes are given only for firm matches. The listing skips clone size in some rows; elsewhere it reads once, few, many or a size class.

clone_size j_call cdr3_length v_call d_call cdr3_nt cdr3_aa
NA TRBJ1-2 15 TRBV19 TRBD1 TGTGCCAGTAGTTTGGACAGGGGGCGCGTCTATGGCTACACCTTC CASSLDRGRVYGYTF
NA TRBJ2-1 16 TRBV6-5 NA TGTGCCAGCAGTTACTCGATTATAGCTAGACGCGGTGAGCAGTTCTTC CASSYSIIARRGEQFF
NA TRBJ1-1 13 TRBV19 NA TGTGCCAGTAGTATGGGAGGGGACACTGAAGCTTTCTTT CASSMGGDTEAFF
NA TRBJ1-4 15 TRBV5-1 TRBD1 TGCGCCAGCAGCTTGGGGGACAGCTTTGGTGAAAAACTGTTTTTT CASSLGDSFGEKLFF
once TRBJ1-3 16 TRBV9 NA TGTGCCAGCAGCGTGGGGATGGACGGTGGGGGAAACACCATATATTTT CASSVGMDGGGNTIYF
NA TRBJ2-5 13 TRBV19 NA TGTGCCAGTAGCTTCTCAGGCCAAGAGACCCAGTACTTC CASSFSGQETQYF
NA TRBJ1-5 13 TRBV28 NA TGTGCCACCATAAACACCTACAATCAGCCCCAGCATTTT CATINTYNQPQHF
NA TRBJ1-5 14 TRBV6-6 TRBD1 TGTGCCAGCAGTAAGGACAGGGGGCGGCAGCCCCAGCATTTT CASSKDRGRQPQHF
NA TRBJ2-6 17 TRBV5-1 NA TGCGCCAGCAGTTCGAACTCCGGAGGCTCTGGGGCCAACGTCCTGACTTTC CASSSNSGGSGANVLTF
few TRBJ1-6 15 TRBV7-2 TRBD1 TGTGCCAGCAGCTCCCGACAGGGTGGGGGTTCACCCCTCCACTTT CASSSRQGGGSPLHF
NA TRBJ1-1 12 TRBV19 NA TGTGCCAGTAGTATGGGCGGGGAGGGAGCTTTCTTT CASSMGGEGAFF
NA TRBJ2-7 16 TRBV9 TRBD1 TGTGCCAGCAGCGTAGGATCAGGGGGAATCTCCTACGAGCAGTACTTC CASSVGSGGISYEQYF
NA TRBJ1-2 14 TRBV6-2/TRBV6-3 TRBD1 TGTGCCAGCAGTTACAGGACAGGAGACTATGGCTACACCTTC CASSYRTGDYGYTF
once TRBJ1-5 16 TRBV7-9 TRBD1 TGTGCCAGCAGCTCCTTGGGGACAGGGGGGATTCAGCCCCAGCATTTT CASSSLGTGGIQPQHF
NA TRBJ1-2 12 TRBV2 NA TGTGCCAGCAGTAACTCTAACTATGGCTACACCTTC CASSNSNYGYTF
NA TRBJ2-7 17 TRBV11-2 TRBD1 TGTGCCAGCAGCTTACGGACAGGCACACTGACATCCTACGAGCAGTACTTC CASSLRTGTLTSYEQYF
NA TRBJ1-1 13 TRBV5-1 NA TGCGCCAGCAGCTTTCAGGGTACCACTGAAGCTTTCTTT CASSFQGTTEAFF
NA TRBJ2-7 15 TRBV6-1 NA TGTGCCAGCAGTGAAAGTTTCCCGCCAATCCCCGAGCAGTACTTC CASSESFPPIPEQYF
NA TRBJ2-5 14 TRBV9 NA TGTGCCAGCAGCGTAGTGGCGGACAAAGAGACCCAGTACTTC CASSVVADKETQYF
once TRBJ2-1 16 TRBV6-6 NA TGTGCCAGCAGCCAAACCGGGCCGACCACATCGGGGGAGCAGTTCTTC CASSQTGPTTSGEQFF
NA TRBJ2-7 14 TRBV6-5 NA TGTGCCAGCAGTTACACGGCTCTGCGGCCCGAGCAGTACTTC CASSYTALRPEQYF
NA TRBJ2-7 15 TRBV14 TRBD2 TGTGCCAGCAGCCCGACTAGCGGGATAGGGTACGAGCAGTACTTC CASSPTSGIGYEQYF
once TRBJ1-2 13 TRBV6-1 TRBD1 TGTGCCAGCAGTGACCAGGGGGCAGATGGCTACACCTTC CASSDQGADGYTF
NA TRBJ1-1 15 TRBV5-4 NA TGTGCCAGCAGCTTAGGGACTTTCGGGGACACTGAAGCTTTCTTT CASSLGTFGDTEAFF
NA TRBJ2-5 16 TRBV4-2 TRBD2 TGTGCCAGCAGCCAAGAGGCTAGCGGTAGCCAAGAGACCCAGTACTTC CASSQEASGSQETQYF
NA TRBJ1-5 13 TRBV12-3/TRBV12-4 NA TGTGCCAGCACCCAGGAAAGCAATCAGCCCCAGCATTTT CASTQESNQPQHF
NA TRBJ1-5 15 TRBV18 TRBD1 TGTGCCAGCTCAGAAAGACAGGGCCAAAATCAGCCCCAGCATTTT CASSERQGQNQPQHF
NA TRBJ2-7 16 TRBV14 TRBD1 TGTGCCAGCAGCCAAGTCCGGGACAGTCGTACCTACGAGCAGTACTTC CASSQVRDSRTYEQYF
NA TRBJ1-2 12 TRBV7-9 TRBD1 TGTGCCAGCAGCACCGGGACAGGGTACTACACCTTC CASSTGTGYYTF
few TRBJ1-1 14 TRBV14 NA TGTGCCAGCAGCCGACAGGCCCTGAACACTGAAGCTTTCTTT CASSRQALNTEAFF
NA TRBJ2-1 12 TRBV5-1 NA TGCGCCAGCAGCGCCCCGGGCAATGAGCAGTTCTTC CASSAPGNEQFF
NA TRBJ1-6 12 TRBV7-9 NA TGTGCCGTACAACCGGAAAATTCACCCCTCCACTTT CAVQPENSPLHF
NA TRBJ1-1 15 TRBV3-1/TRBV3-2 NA TGTGCCAGCAGCCCAGGAGTAGGGTTTATCACTGAAGCTTTCTTT CASSPGVGFITEAFF
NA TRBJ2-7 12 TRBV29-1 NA TGCAGCGTCGGCGGGGAAACCTACGAGCAGTACTTC CSVGGETYEQYF
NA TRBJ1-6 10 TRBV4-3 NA TGCGCCAGCAGCCCGATCACCCTCCACTTT CASSPITLHF
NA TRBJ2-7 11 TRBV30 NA TGTGCCTGGAGTGCTCCCTACGAGCAGTACTTC CAWSAPYEQYF
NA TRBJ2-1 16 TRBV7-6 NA TGTGCCAGCAGCGCCACCGGGACGCAAACCTACAATGAGCAGTTCTTC CASSATGTQTYNEQFF
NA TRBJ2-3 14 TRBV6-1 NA TGTGCCAGCAGTGAAGTAAGGGGCCCAGATACGCAGTATTTT CASSEVRGPDTQYF
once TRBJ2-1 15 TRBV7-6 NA TGTGCCAGCAGCCGTGGTACCGCTTCCTACAATGAGCAGTTCTTC CASSRGTASYNEQFF
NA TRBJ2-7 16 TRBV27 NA TGTGCCAGCAGTTTTCTTGGAGGTGGGGTTTCCTACGAGCAGTACTTC CASSFLGGGVSYEQYF
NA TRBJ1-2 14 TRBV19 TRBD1 TGTGCCAGTAATGTGTACAGGGGTTGGTATGGCTACACCTTC CASNVYRGWYGYTF
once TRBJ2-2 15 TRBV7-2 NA TGTGCCAGCAGCCTCCGGACAGCCCCCCCAGGGGAGCTGTTTTTT CASSLRTAPPGELFF
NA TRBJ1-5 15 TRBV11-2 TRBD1 TGTGCCAGCAGCCTAGGACAGGGGAAGGGGCAGCCCCAGCATTTT CASSLGQGKGQPQHF
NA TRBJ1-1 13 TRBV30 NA TGTGCCTGGAGCGCAACAGGGTCTACTGAAGCTTTCTTT CAWSATGSTEAFF
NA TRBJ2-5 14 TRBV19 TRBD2 TGTGCCAGTAGTATGGGGCTAGCGGAGAGGACCCAGTACTTC CASSMGLAERTQYF
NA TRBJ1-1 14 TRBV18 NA TGTGCCAGCTCACCACCGTCGATGAACACTGAAGCTTTCTTT CASSPPSMNTEAFF
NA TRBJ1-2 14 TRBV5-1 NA TGCGCCAGCAGCTCTGGGCTGGGGTATTGGGGCTACACCTTC CASSSGLGYWGYTF
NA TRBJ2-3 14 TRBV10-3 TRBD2 TGTGCCACAACGTCGGCGGGGGGGCCGAGTACGCAGTATTTT CATTSAGGPSTQYF
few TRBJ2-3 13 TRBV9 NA TGTGCCAGCAGCGTAGGACCCCCAGATACGCAGTATTTT CASSVGPPDTQYF
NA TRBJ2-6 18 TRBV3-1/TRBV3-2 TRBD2 TGTGCCAGCAGCACGGGACTAGCGGGGTTGGGTGGGGCCAACGTCCTGACTTTC CASSTGLAGLGGANVLTF
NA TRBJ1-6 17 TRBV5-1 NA TGCGCCAGCAGCACGGACGGATCCCTCTCCTATAATTCACCCCTCCACTTT CASSTDGSLSYNSPLHF
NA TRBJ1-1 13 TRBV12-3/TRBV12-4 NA TGTGCCAGCAGCCTCACGAGCGTTCCTGAAGCTTTCTTT CASSLTSVPEAFF
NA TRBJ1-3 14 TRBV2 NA TGTGCCAGCAGCAGGGCTCTCTCTGGAAACACCATATATTTT CASSRALSGNTIYF
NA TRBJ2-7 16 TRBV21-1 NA TGTGCCAGCAGCATCGATGGGGACCCCTCCTCCTACGAGCAGTACTTC CASSIDGDPSSYEQYF
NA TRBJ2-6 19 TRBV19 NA TGTGCCAGCCAACCGTTAATTTGGGGGGGGCGTTCTGGGGCCAACGTCCTGACTTTC CASQPLIWGGRSGANVLTF
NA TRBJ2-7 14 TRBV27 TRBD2 TGTGCCAGCAGTTCTTACGGGGGGATCCACGAGCAGTACTTC CASSSYGGIHEQYF
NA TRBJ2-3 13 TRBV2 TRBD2 TGTGCCAGAAAAAGCGGGAGTTCAGATACGCAGTATTTT CARKSGSSDTQYF
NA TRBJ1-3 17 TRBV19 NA TGTGCCAGTAGTAGGCTTCGGGGCCCTCTCTCTGGAAACACCATATATTTT CASSRLRGPLSGNTIYF
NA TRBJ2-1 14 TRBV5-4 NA TGTGCCAGCAGCCGTCGGACGGGATACAATGAGCAGTTCTTC CASSRRTGYNEQFF
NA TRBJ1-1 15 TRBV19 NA TGTGCCAGTAGTATTTGGGGGTTATTGAACACTGAAGCTTTCTTT CASSIWGLLNTEAFF